Each of the 31 T cell receptor beta chains below was sequenced from the same sample in a study of T cell repertoires in cytomegalovirus infection. TCRdb reprocessed the reads via MiXCR and lists one record per CDR3 protein. The table lists a few hundred thousand distinct CDR3 sequences, roughly a third of them singletons. These receptors have no identified antigens. Sequencing was performed on cultured PBMCs, taken from culture after CMV antigen stimulation. The receptors originated from a human donor in good health (CMV status not recorded). Some clones in this sample may be carry-over from other donors' samples.

V usage is TRBV6-5 and J usage is TRBJ1-2; D is unclear. V was cut by 3 bases and J by 3 bases, with 8 bases left in between. CDR1 is MNHEY, CDR2 SVGAGI, per germline. CDR3 size: 13 residues. The CDR3 loop is CASSYIGDYGYTF. CDR3 bases: TGTGCCAGCAGTTATATCGGGGACTATGGCTACACCTTC.

This clonotype was seen at least ten times. The V gene is TRBV7-8, the J gene TRBJ2-7; D remains ambiguous. Between the trimmed V and J ends, which lost 5 bases and 0 bases, there was a span of 14 bases. Germline lookup yields CDR1 SGHVS and CDR2 FQNEAQ. The CDR3 covers 15 residues. The DNA of the CDR3 is TGTGCCAGCAGCCTAAGACGGAAGGACTCCTACGAGCAGTACTTC. Protein: CASSLRRKDSYEQYF.

The chain combines TRBV28 with TRBJ1-2; 7 bases line up with TRBD1. CDR3 length: 13 residues. V trimming: 3 bases; J trimming: 7 bases; junction bases outside the gene matches: 5. Germline V lookup: CDR1 MDHEN, CDR2 SYDVKM. DNA of the CDR3: TGTGCCAGCAGTTTTCAGGGGGATCGTGGCTACACCTTC. Its translation: CASSFQGDRGYTF.

This clonotype has a handful of counts. V gene TRBV7-9 combines with J gene TRBJ2-5; TRBD1 aligns across 9 bases. Per germline, CDR1 SEHNR and CDR2 FQNEAQ (reference sequence). J lost 5 bases, V lost 0 bases, and 4 bases had no gene match. The CDR3 totals 15 residues. The CDR3 nucleotides are TGTGCCAGCAGCTTAGCGCAAGGACAGGGGGAGACCCAGTACTTC. This translates into CASSLAQGQGETQYF.

The chain couples TRBV5-1 to TRBJ2-7, with a weak D call TRBD1 (5 bases). Germline V gene lookup returns CDR1 SGHRS and CDR2 YFSETQ. V lost 2 bases and J 2 bases, leaving 8 bases between the germline ends. The CDR3 consists of 13 residues. The CDR3 DNA follows: TGCGCCAGCAGCTTCCAGGGTACCTACGAGCAGTACTTC. This translates into CASSFQGTYEQYF. The full variable domain, completed using reference TRBV5-1 and TRBJ2-7, is KAGVTQTPRYLIKTRGQQVTLSCSPISGHRSVSWYQQTPGQGLQFLFEYFSETQRNKGNFPGRFSGRQFSNSRSEMNVSTLELGDSALYLCASSFQGTYEQYFGPGTRLTVT.

This clonotype has a handful of counts. This chain joins TRBV7-8 and TRBJ2-1, with 8 bases matching TRBD1. Looked up from germline, CDR1 is SGHVS and CDR2 is FQNEAQ. The length of the CDR3 is 13 residues. V gave up 5 bases and J gave up 9 bases; unmatched junction bases: 6. The CDR3 nucleotides read TGTGCCAGCAGCCAGGACAGGGAGGCTGAGCAGTTCTTC. Translating it yields CASSQDREAEQFF.

The chain is built from TRBV11-2 and TRBJ2-2, with D possibly being TRBD2 (6 bases). CDR3 size: 17 residues. Deletions cut 1 base from V and 1 base from J, with 13 bases between. Germline V gene sequence: CDR1 SGHAT, CDR2 FQNNGV. DNA of the CDR3: TGTGCCAGCAGCTTAGGGAATGCGCGGGGGAACACCGGGGAGCTGTTTTTT. Translation: CASSLGNARGNTGELFF.

This clonotype has just a few counts. V gene TRBV29-1 combines with J gene TRBJ2-5, with TRBD2 matching 8 bases. V shed 4 bases, J shed 5 bases, and the junction held 12 bases outside the gene matches. Germline-derived CDR1 and CDR2 are SQVTM and ANQGSEA. There are 15 residues in the CDR3. In DNA form, the CDR3 reads TGCAGCGTTGTTGGCGGGAGGTTGGCTGGGGAGACCCAGTACTTC. The encoded protein is CSVVGGRLAGETQYF. Full variable domain (missing parts from reference TRBV29-1 and TRBJ2-5): SAVISQKPSRDICQRGTSLTIQCQVDSQVTMMFWYRQQPGQSLTLIATANQGSEATYESGFVIDKFPISRPNLTFSTLTVSNMSPEDSSIYLCSVVGGRLAGETQYFGPGTRLLVL.

This clonotype has a handful of counts. In DNA form, the CDR3 reads TGTGCCAGCAGCCCTGGGACTAGCGGGAGTGAGCAGTTCTTC. Its protein product is CASSPGTSGSEQFF. The V and J genes are TRBV7-2 and TRBJ2-1, with 14 bases matching TRBD2. There are 14 residues in the CDR3. V gave up 5 bases and J gave up 9 bases; unmatched junction bases: 3. Looked up from germline, CDR1 is SGHTA and CDR2 is FQGNSA.

The gene calls are TRBV20-1 and TRBJ2-7, with 11 bases aligning to TRBD2. Unmatched junction bases numbered 7, after V lost 3 bases and J lost 0 bases. The CDR3 is 16 residues long. Germline values: CDR1 DFQATT, CDR2 SNEGSKA (reference sequence). CDR3 in DNA: TGCAGTGCTAGGCAACTAGCGGGAGAGTACTCCTACGAGCAGTACTTC. It specifies CSARQLAGEYSYEQYF.

This clonotype was counted at least ten times. The V call is TRBV7-8, the J call TRBJ1-5, with a weak D call TRBD1 (6 bases). V lost 1 base and J lost 3, with 10 bases in between. CDR3 length equals 15 residues. CDR1 is SGHVS, CDR2 FQNEAQ, per germline. The CDR3 DNA reads as TGTGCCAGCAGCTTAGGGGGGGGGCCCAATCAGCCCCAGCATTTT. Translated: CASSLGGGPNQPQHF.

This clonotype was recorded a few times. The V gene is TRBV12-3 or TRBV12-4, the J gene TRBJ1-4, with D unresolved. CDR3 length: 13 amino acids. V was trimmed by 6 bases and J by 5 bases, leaving 10 bases between them. CDR3 sequence reads: CASRIRANEKLFF. CDR3 nucleotide sequence: TGTGCCAGCAGAATTAGGGCAAATGAAAAACTGTTTTTT.

Details on this clonotype: Just one base apart from a much larger clone, this may be a read error. The chain recombines TRBV6-2 or TRBV6-3 with TRBJ2-4; TRBD1 is a possible D gene (5 bases). The CDR3 has 14 amino acids. Germline CDR1 and CDR2: MNHEY and SVGEGT. In nucleotides, the CDR3 is TGTGCCAGCAGTGAAGACAGAGCCAAAACCATTCAGTACTTC. It translates to CASSEDRAKTIQYF.

J is TRBJ2-3 and V is TRBV27, with 12 bases aligning to TRBD2. The CDR3 runs to 16 residues. Germline CDR1 reads MNHEY; CDR2 reads SMNVEV (reference sequence). Trimming removed 7 bases from V and 2 bases from J; junction bases left unmatched: 7. This CDR3 is CASNTLAGGHTDTQYF. CDR3 DNA sequence: TGTGCCAGCAATACCCTAGCGGGAGGGCACACAGATACGCAGTATTTT.

V gene TRBV20-1 combines with J gene TRBJ2-5, with TRBD2 identical over 9 bases. After removal of 2 bases from V and 3 bases from J, the junction contained 1 base not matched to a gene. The CDR3 is 13 amino acids. The germline gives CDR1 DFQATT, CDR2 SNEGSKA (reference sequence). For the CDR3, the DNA is TGCAGTGCTAGACTAGCGGGGAAAGAGACCCAGTACTTC. Translating it yields CSARLAGKETQYF.

This clonotype was seen at least ten times. The chain joins TRBV7-6 to TRBJ2-5; TRBD1 matches at 8 bases. The CDR3 loop spans 13 amino acids. Germline loops: CDR1 SGHVS, CDR2 FNYEAQ. V lost 5 bases, J lost 4 bases, and 3 bases stayed unmatched. CDR3 DNA sequence: TGTGCCAGCAGCCTCGGGACAGGAGAGACCCAGTACTTC. The encoded protein is CASSLGTGETQYF.

The chain employs TRBV20-1 and TRBJ2-1; TRBD2 matches 13 bases. Germline V gene sequence: CDR1 DFQATT, CDR2 SNEGSKA (reference sequence). J gave up 7 bases and V 6 bases, and 21 bases lay outside the gene matches. CDR3 length: 19 residues. CDR3 sequence: CSAYSPRLAGGSNRNEQFF. DNA for the CDR3: TGCAGTGCCTACTCTCCCCGACTAGCGGGAGGATCAAATAGAAATGAGCAGTTCTTC.

The CDR3 DNA follows: TGTGCCAGCAGTTTAGCGGGGGCTTCGGGAAACACCATATATTTT. The encoded protein is CASSLAGASGNTIYF. V and J are TRBV12-3 or TRBV12-4 and TRBJ1-3; TRBD1 is a possible D gene (6 bases). This CDR3 spans 15 amino acids. V was shortened by 0 bases and J by 4 bases, with 10 bases between the two germline ends.

The chain is built from TRBV6-5 and TRBJ2-1; the match to TRBD2 covers 10 bases. CDR3 length: 14 residues. CDR1 is MNHEY, CDR2 SVGAGI, per germline. J gave up 5 bases and V 8 bases, and 6 bases lay outside the gene matches. CDR3 sequence: CASAAGGPNNEQFF. CDR3 DNA sequence: TGTGCCAGCGCAGCGGGAGGGCCCAACAATGAGCAGTTCTTC.

This clonotype showed up just a few times. The V and J genes are TRBV7-8 and TRBJ2-2; D might be TRBD2 (6 bases). Germline-derived CDR1 and CDR2 are SGHVS and FQNEAQ. With 5 bases removed from V and 5 bases from J, the gap between germline ends came to 15 bases. The CDR3 consists of 15 residues. For the CDR3, the DNA is TGTGCCAGCAGCCGGACTGGCGCGGGAACCGGGGAGCTGTTTTTT. Amino acid sequence: CASSRTGAGTGELFF.

This rearrangement joins TRBV20-1 to TRBJ2-1; 7 bases map to TRBD2. This CDR3 is built from 14 residues. Germline CDR1 and CDR2: DFQATT and SNEGSKA (reference sequence). Unmatched junction bases numbered 10, after V lost 3 bases and J lost 8 bases. CDR3 in amino acids: CSASGGRLQDEQFF. CDR3 sequence (DNA): TGCAGTGCTAGTGGCGGGAGACTGCAAGATGAGCAGTTCTTC.

V usage is TRBV4-1 and J usage is TRBJ2-1; 8 bases map to TRBD2. From germline, CDR1 is MGHRA and CDR2 YSYEKL. This CDR3 region has 17 residues. Trimming removed 0 bases from V and 0 bases from J; junction bases left unmatched: 4. The CDR3 spells CASSQDLAGPSYNEQFF. The CDR3 bases are TGCGCCAGCAGCCAAGATCTAGCGGGTCCCTCCTACAATGAGCAGTTCTTC.

The chain joins TRBV7-2 to TRBJ1-4; D might be TRBD1 (5 bases). V was clipped by 2 bases and J by 4 bases, with 11 bases between them. Germline CDR1 is SGHTA and CDR2 is FQGNSA. CDR3 length equals 15 residues. The chain's CDR3 is CASSLSGRSNEKLFF. CDR3 in DNA: TGTGCCAGCAGCTTATCAGGGCGGAGTAATGAAAAACTGTTTTTT.

The V and J genes are TRBV12-3 or TRBV12-4 and TRBJ2-1, with 9 bases matching TRBD2. Germline trimming cut 2 bases from V and 8 bases from J; bases unmatched to any gene: 7. This CDR3 is built from 15 residues. The CDR3, as DNA: TGTGCCAGCAGTTTAACGGTCACTAGCGGGCATGAGCAGTTCTTC. This codes for CASSLTVTSGHEQFF.

This clonotype was seen only a few times. The rearrangement links TRBV7-3 to TRBJ2-1; TRBD2 agrees at 10 bases. This CDR3 is 19 amino acids long. Germline CDR1 and CDR2: SGHTA and FQGTGA. V lost 5 bases and J lost 0; bases outside the gene matches: 13. The CDR3 region has the DNA TGTGCCAGCAGCATTGCATCCTGGACTAGCGGAAGCTCCTACAATGAGCAGTTCTTC. Translation: CASSIASWTSGSSYNEQFF.

The sample holds many counts of this clonotype. V is TRBV7-2 and J is TRBJ2-7; the D gene is possibly TRBD2 (5 bases). Trimming cost V 5 bases and J 1 base, with 24 bases left between them. Germline CDR1 SGHTA, CDR2 FQGNSA. CDR3 length: 18 amino acids. The CDR3 DNA follows: TGTGCCAGCAGCCTCTATCCACCCGGGTTACGGGATTCCTACGAGCAGTACGTC. This encodes CASSLYPPGLRDSYEQYV.

This chain joins TRBV20-1 and TRBJ2-5, with D possibly TRBD2 on 5 matching bases. CDR1 and CDR2 from the germline V gene are DFQATT and SNEGSKA (reference sequence). The ends were cut back, 7 bases at V and 1 base at J, with 13 bases in the middle. The CDR3 has 13 amino acids. CDR3 bases: TGCAGTGTTATTCGGACTGGCCAAGAGACCCAGTACTTC. This sequence encodes CSVIRTGQETQYF.

The V gene is TRBV12-3 or TRBV12-4, the J gene TRBJ2-1; 8 positions agree with TRBD2. The J segment lost 13 bases and the V segment lost 0 bases, leaving 8 bases of the junction unmatched. The CDR3 runs 14 residues. CDR3 residues: CASSLARGSGSQFF. For the CDR3, the DNA is TGTGCCAGCAGTTTAGCGCGGGGGAGCGGGAGCCAGTTCTTC.

V usage is TRBV4-3 and J usage is TRBJ1-4, with 7 bases matching TRBD1. This CDR3 has 15 residues. Germline values: CDR1 LGHNA, CDR2 YSLEER. Trimming at V came to 4 bases and at J to 4 bases, leaving 6 bases not matched to a gene. CDR3 loop: CASSRQTGINEKLFF. For the CDR3, the DNA is TGCGCCAGCAGCCGACAGACAGGGATTAATGAAAAACTGTTTTTT.

This sequence joins TRBV7-2 and TRBJ2-2, with D perhaps TRBD2 (5 bases). The CDR3 sequence is 18 residues long. V shed 6 bases and J shed 0 bases, with 20 bases lying between them. The germline V gene encodes CDR1 SGHTA and CDR2 FQGNSA. The CDR3 nucleotides are TGTGCCAGCAGAGTTTTAGGTGCCCTAGCTACGAACACCGGGGAGCTGTTTTTT. Its protein product is CASRVLGALATNTGELFF.

A few counts support this clonotype. The J gene is TRBJ2-3, the V gene TRBV11-2; D not resolved. CDR1 and CDR2 from the germline V gene are SGHAT and FQNNGV. The CDR3 is 16 residues long. V shed 10 bases and J shed 1 base, with 21 bases lying between them. The CDR3 DNA follows: TGTGCCACCTCAGCCGATAAGGTCGGAGGCACAGATACGCAGTATTTT. This gives the protein CATSADKVGGTDTQYF.